The rows below give T cell receptor beta chains drawn from one sample of a study of cytomegalovirus exposure and HLA in healthy donors. Profiling relied on immunoSEQ multiplex PCR, and the TCRdb table lists in-frame clones only, not all of them. Of 100,000 to 150,000 clones listed, roughly 82% are singletons. Sequenced: PBMCs. These receptor sequences come from a male donor in good health and CMV-seropositive. The CDR3 runs from the conserved cysteine through the conserved F or W. A D gene is named only where the DNA matches it firmly. Size tells how often a clone was seen (once, few, many) or the class of an expanded clone, and some rows leave it out.

CDR3nt,CDR3aa,abundance,d_gene,v_gene,j_gene
TGTGCCAGCAGCTTGTTTGCGGGAGGGCCCAGTGAGCAGTTCTTC,CASSLFAGGPSEQFF,.,TRBD2,TRBV7-6,TRBJ2-1
TGTGCCGCGACCGGGACTAGCGGGGGGCCCAACACCGGGGAGCTGTTTTTT,CAATGTSGGPNTGELFF,.,TRBD2,TRBV7-2,TRBJ2-2
TGTGCCAGCAGCTTGGGTAGCGGGGGGCCCTACGAGCAGTACTTC,CASSLGSGGPYEQYF,few,TRBD2,TRBV5-4,TRBJ2-7
TGCGCCAGCAGCCACGGGACTAGCGGGGTCAATGAGCAGTTCTTC,CASSHGTSGVNEQFF,.,TRBD2,TRBV5-1,TRBJ2-1
TGTGCCAGCAGCCAACCTCCGGGACAGGGCGCAGATACGCAGTATTTT,CASSQPPGQGADTQYF,.,TRBD1,TRBV13,TRBJ2-3
TGTGCCAGCTCACCTCGGTCTAATGAAAAACTGTTTTTT,CASSPRSNEKLFF,.,.,TRBV18,TRBJ1-4
TGTGCCAGCAGTTACGGGGGGGCTATCGGGGAGCTGTTTTTT,CASSYGGAIGELFF,.,TRBD2,TRBV28,TRBJ2-2
TGTGCCAGCAGTTTTTGGGGACAGGGAAACACCGGGGAGCTGTTTTTT,CASSFWGQGNTGELFF,once,TRBD1,TRBV27,TRBJ2-2
TGTGCCAGCTCACTTACCGGGACAGGGGAAAAACTGTTTTTT,CASSLTGTGEKLFF,.,TRBD1,TRBV18,TRBJ1-4
TGTGCCAGCAGCTTCGTAGGCAGGGACTACGAGCAGTACTTC,CASSFVGRDYEQYF,.,.,TRBV11-2,TRBJ2-7
TGTGCCAGCAGCTTAAAACTAGAAGTCACCGGGGAGCTGTTTTTT,CASSLKLEVTGELFF,.,.,TRBV11-2,TRBJ2-2
TGTGCCAGCAGTCGGACAGACACTGAAGCTTTCTTT,CASSRTDTEAFF,.,.,TRBV28,TRBJ1-1